The rows below give T cell receptor beta chains drawn from one sample of a study of T cells in narcolepsy. The data were produced by immunoSEQ multiplex PCR, yet TCRdb's version contains in-frame clones alone and is incomplete. Here the sample spans 35,000 or so clones, about 85% being singletons. The sequencing sample was made of CD45RA- memory CD4+ T cells from PBMCs. Every receptor here comes from a human donor with narcolepsy. CDR3s include the opening cysteine and the closing phenylalanine or tryptophan.

>TRBV7-2|TRBJ2-7
CASSQVQGPYEQYF
>TRBV7-9|TRBJ2-3
CASKPVSGGLTDTQYF
>TRBV19|TRBJ2-1
CASTSTRHEQFF
>TRBV4-2|TRBJ1-1
CASSQGQGGRSEAFF
>TRBV30|TRBJ2-1
CAWSLGGAVSEQFF
>TRBV5-6|TRBJ2-4
CASSYGQVAKNIQYF
>TRBV14|TRBJ2-7
CASSQAFSGRPYEQYF
>TRBV7-8|TRBJ2-1
CASSERGTQFF
>TRBV5-1|TRBJ2-3
CASSLRGVRTDTQYF
>TRBV19|TRBJ1-1
CASSTPMDGNTEAFF
>TRBV9|TRBJ2-2
CASSVSLAGNTGELFF
>TRBV7-2|TRBJ2-7
CASSAGPNYEQYF
>TRBV7-2|TRBJ2-5
CASSYGRLQETQYF
>TRBV21-1|TRBJ1-1
CASSFRNRGKAEAFF
>TRBV28|TRBJ2-1
CASSWAYNEQFF
>TRBV12-5|TRBJ1-2
CASGSSGTYGYTF
>TRBV30|TRBJ1-1
CACQSGFLEAFF
>TRBV18|TRBJ2-1
CASSSKRGASNEQFF
>TRBV4-3|TRBJ2-3
CASSQEEGITDTQYF
>TRBV7-2|TRBJ2-7
CASSLAPGLGHEQYF
>TRBV5-1|TRBJ1-1
CASSQRGQNTEAFF
>TRBV30|TRBJ1-3
CACSTTVLSGNTIYF
>TRBV30|TRBJ2-7
CAWKSQATSYEQYF
>TRBV5-4|TRBJ1-1
CASSLAGQGYRAFF
>TRBV9|TRBJ2-7
CAIEPEQYF
>TRBV7-8|TRBJ1-5
CASSLGLRQTSSNQPQHF
>TRBV5-1|TRBJ2-7
CASSLTSGGSYEQYF
>TRBV18|TRBJ2-1
CASSPRFGQGNDNEQFF
>TRBV2|TRBJ2-7
CASRRETVGYEQYF
>TRBV5-1|TRBJ1-3
CASSLYAGNTIYF
>TRBV18|TRBJ2-3
CATSGADTQYF
>TRBV29-1|TRBJ1-2
CSVPGTGFSNYGYTF
>TRBV4-2|TRBJ2-2
CASSQTLTPLAGGSGELFF
>TRBV28|TRBJ2-4
CASSSGTGGSYIQYF